The 3 T cell receptor beta chains in this list originate from one sample, sequenced in a study of blood T cell repertoires in COVID-19. Here immunoSEQ multiplex PCR was the method, and the copy in TCRdb shows in-frame clones only, minus some. The table has 120,000 or so clones, over 75% seen once. Sequenced material: peripheral blood. The receptors were gathered from a man in his forties or fifties with acute or convalescent COVID-19.

The genes are TRBV18 and TRBJ2-1; TRBD2 matches at 7 bases. The CDR3 is 15 residues long. The germline gives CDR1 KGHSH, CDR2 LQKENI. With 1 base clipped from V and 5 bases from J, the junction kept 5 bases outside the gene matches. The CDR3 loop is CASSPRTSANNEQFF. Here the CDR3 DNA reads TGTGCCAGCTCACCACGAACTAGCGCGAACAATGAGCAGTTCTTC.

The chain is built from TRBV10-2 and TRBJ1-1; D uncertain. V lost 4 bases, J lost 0 bases, and 6 bases lay in between. The germline V gene encodes CDR1 WSHSY and CDR2 SAAADI. CDR3 length: 13 amino acids. CDR3 protein: CASSVALNTEAFF. The CDR3 DNA is TGCGCCAGCAGTGTGGCCTTGAACACTGAAGCTTTCTTT.

V usage is TRBV7-9 and J usage is TRBJ1-2; tentative D call: TRBD1 (6 bases). The CDR3 runs 15 residues. Deletions cut 5 bases from V and 2 bases from J, with 15 bases between. Germline V gene lookup returns CDR1 SEHNR and CDR2 FQNEAQ (reference sequence). The CDR3 nucleotides are TGTGCCAGCAGCCGAGGGGGTGGTTTCAACTATGGCTACACCTTC. As protein: CASSRGGGFNYGYTF.